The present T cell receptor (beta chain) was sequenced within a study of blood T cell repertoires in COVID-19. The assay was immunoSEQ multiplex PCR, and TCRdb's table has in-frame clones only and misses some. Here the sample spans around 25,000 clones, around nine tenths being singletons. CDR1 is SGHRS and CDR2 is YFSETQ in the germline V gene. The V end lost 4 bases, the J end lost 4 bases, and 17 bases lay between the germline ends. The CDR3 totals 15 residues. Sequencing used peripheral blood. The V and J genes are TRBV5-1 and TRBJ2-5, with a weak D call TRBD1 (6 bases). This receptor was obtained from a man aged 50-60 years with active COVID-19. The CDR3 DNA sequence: TGCGCCAGCAGCCGGGACACCAACCTCGGAGAGACCCAGTACTTC. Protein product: CASSRDTNLGETQYF. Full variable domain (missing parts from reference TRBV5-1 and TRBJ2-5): KAGVTQTPRYLIKTRGQQVTLSCSPISGHRSVSWYQQTPGQGLQFLFEYFSETQRNKGNFPGRFSGRQFSNSRSEMNVSTLELGDSALYLCASSRDTNLGETQYFGPGTRLLVL.